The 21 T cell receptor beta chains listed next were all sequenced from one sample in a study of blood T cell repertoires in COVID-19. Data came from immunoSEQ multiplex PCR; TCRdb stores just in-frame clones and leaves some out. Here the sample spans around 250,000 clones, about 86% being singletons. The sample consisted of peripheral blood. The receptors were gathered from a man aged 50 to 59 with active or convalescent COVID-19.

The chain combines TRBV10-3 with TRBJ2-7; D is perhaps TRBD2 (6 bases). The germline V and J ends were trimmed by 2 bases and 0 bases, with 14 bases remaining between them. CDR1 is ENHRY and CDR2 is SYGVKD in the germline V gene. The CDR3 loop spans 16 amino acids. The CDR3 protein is CAISEPPWRDSYEQYF. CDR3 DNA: TGTGCCATCAGTGAGCCACCGTGGAGGGACTCCTACGAGCAGTACTTC.

CDR3 in amino acids: CASSPRGPLSDTQYF. As DNA, the CDR3 is TGTGCCAGCAGCCCGAGGGGGCCATTATCAGATACGCAGTATTTT. This chain links TRBV6-5 with TRBJ2-3; 7 bases fit TRBD1. CDR3 length: 15 residues. Trimming removed 6 bases from V and 4 bases from J; junction bases left unmatched: 10. Germline CDR1 reads MNHEY; CDR2 reads SVGAGI.

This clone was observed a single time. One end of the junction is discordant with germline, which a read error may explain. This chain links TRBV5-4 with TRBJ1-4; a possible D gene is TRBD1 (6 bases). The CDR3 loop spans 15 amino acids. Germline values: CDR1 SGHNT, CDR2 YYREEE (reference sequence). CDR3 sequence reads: CASRLARGRGEKLFF. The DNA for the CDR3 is TGTGCCAGCAGGTTGGCCAGGGGCCGGGGTGAAAAACTGTTTTTT.

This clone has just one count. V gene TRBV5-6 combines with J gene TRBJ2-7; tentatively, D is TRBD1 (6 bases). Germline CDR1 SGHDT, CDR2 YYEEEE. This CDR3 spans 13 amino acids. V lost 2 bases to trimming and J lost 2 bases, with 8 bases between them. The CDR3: CASSFRDTYEQYF. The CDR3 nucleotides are TGTGCCAGCAGCTTTCGGGACACCTACGAGCAGTACTTC.

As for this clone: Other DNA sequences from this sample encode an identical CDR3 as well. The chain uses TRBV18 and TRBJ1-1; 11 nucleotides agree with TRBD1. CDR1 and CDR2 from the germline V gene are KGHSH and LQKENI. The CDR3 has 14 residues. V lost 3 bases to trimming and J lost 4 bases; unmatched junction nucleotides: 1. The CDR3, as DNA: TGTGCCAGCTCACCGGGACAGGGGGGCACTGAAGCTTTCTTT. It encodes CASSPGQGGTEAFF.

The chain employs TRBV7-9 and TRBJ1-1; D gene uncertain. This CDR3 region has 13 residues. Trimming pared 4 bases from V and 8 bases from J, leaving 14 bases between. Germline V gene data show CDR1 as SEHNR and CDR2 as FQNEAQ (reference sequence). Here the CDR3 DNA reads TGTGCCAGCAGCTGGAACTCTGGACTGGAAGCTTTCTTT. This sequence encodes CASSWNSGLEAFF.

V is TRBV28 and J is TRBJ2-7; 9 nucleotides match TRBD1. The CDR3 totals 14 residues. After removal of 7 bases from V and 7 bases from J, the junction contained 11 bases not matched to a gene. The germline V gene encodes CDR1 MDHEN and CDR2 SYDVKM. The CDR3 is CASTRDRVRGEQYF. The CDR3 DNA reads TGTGCCAGCACCCGGGACAGGGTTAGGGGTGAGCAGTACTTC.

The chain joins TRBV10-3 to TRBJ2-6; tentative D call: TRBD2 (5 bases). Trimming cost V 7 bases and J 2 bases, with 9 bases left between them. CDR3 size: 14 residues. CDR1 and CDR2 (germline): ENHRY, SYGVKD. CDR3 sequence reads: CAITGETGANVLTF. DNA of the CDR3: TGTGCCATCACCGGGGAAACTGGGGCCAACGTCCTGACTTTC.

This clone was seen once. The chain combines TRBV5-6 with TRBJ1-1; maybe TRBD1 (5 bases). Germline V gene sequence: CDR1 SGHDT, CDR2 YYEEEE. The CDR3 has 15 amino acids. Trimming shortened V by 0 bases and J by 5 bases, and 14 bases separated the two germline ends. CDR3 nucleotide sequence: TGTGCCAGCAGCTTGGTGGGGGACGGGAGGACTGAAGCTTTCTTT. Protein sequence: CASSLVGDGRTEAFF.

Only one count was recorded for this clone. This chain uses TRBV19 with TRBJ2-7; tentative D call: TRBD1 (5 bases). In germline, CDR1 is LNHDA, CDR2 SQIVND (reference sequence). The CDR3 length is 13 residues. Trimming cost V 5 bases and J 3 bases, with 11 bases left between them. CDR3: CASSGDRYYEQYF. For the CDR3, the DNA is TGTGCCAGTAGTGGTGACAGATACTACGAGCAGTACTTC.

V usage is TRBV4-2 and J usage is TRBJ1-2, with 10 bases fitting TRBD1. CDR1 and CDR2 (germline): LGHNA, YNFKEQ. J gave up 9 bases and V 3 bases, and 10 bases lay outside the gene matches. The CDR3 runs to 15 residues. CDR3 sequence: CASSHPTGGFTSYTF. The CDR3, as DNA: TGTGCCAGCAGCCACCCGACAGGGGGCTTTACCAGCTACACCTTC.

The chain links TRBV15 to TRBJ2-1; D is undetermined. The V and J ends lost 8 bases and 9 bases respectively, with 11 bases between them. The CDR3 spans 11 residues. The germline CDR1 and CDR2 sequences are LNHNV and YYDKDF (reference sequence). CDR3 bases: TGTGCCACCGCCGTTATGAGTGAGCAGTTCTTC. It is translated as CATAVMSEQFF.

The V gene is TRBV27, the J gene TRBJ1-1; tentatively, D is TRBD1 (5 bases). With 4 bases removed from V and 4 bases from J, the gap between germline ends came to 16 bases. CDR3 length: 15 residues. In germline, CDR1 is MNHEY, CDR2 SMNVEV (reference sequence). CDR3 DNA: TGTGCCAGCAGTTCCGCGGGGGGAGGCGGCACTGAAGCTTTCTTT. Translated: CASSSAGGGGTEAFF.

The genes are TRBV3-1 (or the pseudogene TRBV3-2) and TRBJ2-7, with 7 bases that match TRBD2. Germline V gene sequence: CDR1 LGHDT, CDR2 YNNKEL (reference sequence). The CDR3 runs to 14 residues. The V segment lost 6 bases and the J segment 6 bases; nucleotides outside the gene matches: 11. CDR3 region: CASRHPGGTGEQYF. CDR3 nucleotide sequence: TGTGCCAGCAGGCATCCGGGGGGTACAGGCGAGCAGTACTTC.

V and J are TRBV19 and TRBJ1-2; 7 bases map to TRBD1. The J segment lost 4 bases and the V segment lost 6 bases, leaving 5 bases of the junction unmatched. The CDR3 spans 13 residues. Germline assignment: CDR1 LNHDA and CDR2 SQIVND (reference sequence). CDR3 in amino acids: CASSRDSLYGYTF. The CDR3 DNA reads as TGTGCCAGTAGCAGGGACAGCCTCTATGGCTACACCTTC.

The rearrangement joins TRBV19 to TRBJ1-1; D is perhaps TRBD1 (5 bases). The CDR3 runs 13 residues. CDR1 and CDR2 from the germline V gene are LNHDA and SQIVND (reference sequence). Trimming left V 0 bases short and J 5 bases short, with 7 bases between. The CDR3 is CASSIDRVTEAFF. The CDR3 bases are TGTGCCAGTAGTATAGACAGGGTTACTGAAGCTTTCTTT.

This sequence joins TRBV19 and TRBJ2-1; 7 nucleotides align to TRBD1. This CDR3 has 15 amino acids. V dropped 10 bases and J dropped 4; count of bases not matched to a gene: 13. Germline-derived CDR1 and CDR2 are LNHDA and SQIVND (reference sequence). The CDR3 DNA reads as TGTGCCACCAAAAATGAGGGGGCGATTTACAATGAGCAGTTCTTC. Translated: CATKNEGAIYNEQFF.

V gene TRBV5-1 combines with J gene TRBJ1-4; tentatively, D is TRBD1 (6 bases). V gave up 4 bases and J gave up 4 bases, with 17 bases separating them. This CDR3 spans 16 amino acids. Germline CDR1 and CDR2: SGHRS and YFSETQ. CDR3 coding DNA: TGCGCCAGCAGCCCATACATAGGACAGAGTAATGAAAAACTGTTTTTT. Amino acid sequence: CASSPYIGQSNEKLFF. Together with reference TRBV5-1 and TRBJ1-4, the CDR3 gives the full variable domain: KAGVTQTPRYLIKTRGQQVTLSCSPISGHRSVSWYQQTPGQGLQFLFEYFSETQRNKGNFPGRFSGRQFSNSRSEMNVSTLELGDSALYLCASSPYIGQSNEKLFFGSGTQLSVL.

Here the CDR3 reads CASSRTGGSTEAFF. The DNA for the CDR3 is TGCGCCAGCAGCAGGACAGGGGGCTCTACTGAAGCTTTCTTT. The V gene is TRBV5-1, the J gene TRBJ1-1; 11 bases are a match to TRBD1. CDR3 length: 14 residues. V shed 4 bases, J shed 5 bases, and the junction held 4 bases outside the gene matches. Germline V lookup: CDR1 SGHRS, CDR2 YFSETQ. Together with reference TRBV5-1 and TRBJ1-1, the CDR3 gives the full variable domain: KAGVTQTPRYLIKTRGQQVTLSCSPISGHRSVSWYQQTPGQGLQFLFEYFSETQRNKGNFPGRFSGRQFSNSRSEMNVSTLELGDSALYLCASSRTGGSTEAFFGQGTRLTVV.

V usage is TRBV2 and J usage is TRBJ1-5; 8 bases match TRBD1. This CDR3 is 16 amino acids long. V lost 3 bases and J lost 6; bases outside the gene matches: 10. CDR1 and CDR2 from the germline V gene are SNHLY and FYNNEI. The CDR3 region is CASSETTGGVAQPQHF. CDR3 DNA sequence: TGTGCCAGCAGTGAGACTACAGGGGGGGTGGCTCAGCCCCAGCATTTT.

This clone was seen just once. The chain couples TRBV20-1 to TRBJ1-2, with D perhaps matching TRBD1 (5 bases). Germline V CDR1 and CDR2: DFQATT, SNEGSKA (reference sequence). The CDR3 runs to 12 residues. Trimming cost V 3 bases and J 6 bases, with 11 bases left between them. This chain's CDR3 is CSASRRGHGYTF. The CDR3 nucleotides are TGCAGTGCTAGTCGGAGGGGCCATGGCTACACCTTC.